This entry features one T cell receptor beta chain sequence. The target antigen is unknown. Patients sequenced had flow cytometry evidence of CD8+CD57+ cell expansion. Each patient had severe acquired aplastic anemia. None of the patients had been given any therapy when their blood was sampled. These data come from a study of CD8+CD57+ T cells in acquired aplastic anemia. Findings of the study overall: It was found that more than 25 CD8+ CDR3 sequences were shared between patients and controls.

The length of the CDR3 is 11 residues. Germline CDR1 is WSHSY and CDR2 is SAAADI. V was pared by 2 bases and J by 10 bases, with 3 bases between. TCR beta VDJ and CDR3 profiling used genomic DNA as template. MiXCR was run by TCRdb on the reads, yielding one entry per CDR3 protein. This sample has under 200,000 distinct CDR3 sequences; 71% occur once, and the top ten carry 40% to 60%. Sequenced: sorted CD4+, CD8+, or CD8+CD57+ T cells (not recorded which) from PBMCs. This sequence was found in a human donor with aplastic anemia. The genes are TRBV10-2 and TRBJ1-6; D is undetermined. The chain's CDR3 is CASSEGSPLHF. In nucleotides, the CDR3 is TGCGCCAGCAGTGAGGGCTCACCCCTCCACTTT.